This T cell receptor beta chain was sequenced for a study of blood T cell repertoires in COVID-19. Study details: COVID-19 samples collected from the United States, Italy and Spain covered acute and convalescent phases. Sources were T cells, B-cell-depleted T cells, or PBMCs; the material itself was cDNA or gDNA.

Source study methods: The assay estimated nucleated cells by amplifying reference gene primers. This table comes from immunoSEQ multiplex PCR, and its TCRdb copy is limited to in-frame clones, with some not included. Clone size and the V and J calls come from that table; the DNA yielded D and trimming. The table includes around 260,000 clones, more than 85% detected once. V lost 2 bases, J lost 0 bases, and 11 bases lay in between. Germline loops: CDR1 LGHDT, CDR2 YNNKEL (reference sequence). The CDR3 extends over 16 amino acids. The source of this sequence is a man aged 30 to 45 with acute or convalescent COVID-19. V is TRBV3-1 (or the pseudogene TRBV3-2) and J is TRBJ1-3; a weak D match, TRBD1 (6 bases). Material for sequencing was peripheral blood. CDR3 region: CASSQFQGSSGNTIYF. The CDR3 region has the DNA TGTGCCAGCAGCCAATTTCAGGGGAGCTCTGGAAACACCATATATTTT.